This T cell receptor beta chain stems from a study of blood T cell repertoires in COVID-19. Study details: Sites across the United States, Italy and Spain contributed samples from acute and convalescent COVID-19. PBMCs, B-cell-depleted T cells, or T cells were the source of the cDNA or gDNA that made up the material.

In the original workflow: It was from reference gene primer amplification that nucleated cell counts were estimated. The assay was immunoSEQ multiplex PCR, and TCRdb's table has in-frame clones only and misses some. V and J calls and clone size are those listed in that table; D and trimming were worked out from the DNA. Among hundreds of thousands of clones listed, 88% were seen once. Seattle patients were enrolled while actively infected and followed longitudinally. V was trimmed by 10 bases and J by 7 bases, leaving 14 bases between them. CDR3 length: 13 residues. Germline loops: CDR1 MNHEY, CDR2 SVGAGI.

The specimen was peripheral blood. The sequence came from a woman in her 70s with COVID-19, enrolled during active disease. The chain is built from TRBV6-5 and TRBJ1-6, with D hard to call. The CDR3 protein is CAIRSRGNSPLHF. The CDR3 DNA reads TGTGCCATCAGATCCCGAGGGAATTCACCCCTCCACTTT.